The clone carrying this T cell receptor (beta chain) was found many times. Its target is unknown. These data are taken from a study of post-analysis software for immune sequencing data. General study points: Among roughly five TRBV segments more frequent in patients than controls were TRBV5-6, TRBV5-1 and TRBV20-1.

CDR1 and CDR2 (germline): SQVTM, ANQGSEA. The CDR3 spans 14 residues. The V end lost 2 bases, the J end lost 4 bases, and 14 bases lay between the germline ends. Unique molecular identifiers were present in the TCR beta cDNA libraries. TCRdb passed the PCR reads through MiXCR, listing each CDR3 protein once. The sample has fewer than 850,000 distinct CDR3 sequences, roughly 29% seen once. The chain recombines TRBV29-1 with TRBJ1-2; D ambiguous. Sequenced input: blood. This TCR came from a girl under 18 with multiple sclerosis. CDR3 nucleotide sequence: TGCAGCGTTGAAAGAAGGGAGGCAAGCTATGGCTACACCTTC. This sequence encodes CSVERREASYGYTF.